These T cell receptor beta chains were read from a single sample in a study of beta chain features in type 1 diabetes. Generated by immunoSEQ multiplex PCR, the TCRdb table keeps only in-frame clones and is missing some. The data contain hundreds of thousands of clones, under 13% of them singletons. The material sequenced was naive CD4+ T cells from blood. Every receptor here comes from a man between 25 and 39 years old with type 1 diabetes. CDR3s include the opening cysteine and the closing phenylalanine or tryptophan. Fields, in order: D gene, V gene, clone size, J gene, CDR3 protein, CDR3 DNA. D genes are given only for firm matches. The size of a clone is reported for some rows only, either as once, few or many, or as a class for expanded clones.

.	TRBV4-3	few	TRBJ2-3	CASSPSLGRGPSTDTQYF	TGCGCCAGCAGCCCCTCTTTAGGGCGGGGGCCCTCCACAGATACGCAGTATTTT
TRBD1	TRBV6-6	.	TRBJ1-2	CASRHRDRTYGYTF	TGTGCCAGCAGGCACAGGGACAGAACTTATGGCTACACCTTC
TRBD1	TRBV7-3	few	TRBJ2-7	CASSPTGQGLYF	TGTGCCAGCAGCCCAACCGGACAGGGTTTGTACTTC
.	TRBV13	few	TRBJ2-7	CASSTGTPGLVQYF	TGTGCCAGCAGCACCGGGACTCCCGGGCTTGTGCAGTACTTC
.	TRBV5-1	.	TRBJ1-1	CASSGSYRATEAFF	TGCGCCAGCAGCGGCAGTTACAGGGCCACTGAAGCTTTCTTT
.	TRBV5-4	.	TRBJ2-7	CASSLSQGRYEQYF	TGTGCCAGCAGCTTGAGCCAGGGCCGCTACGAGCAGTACTTC
.	TRBV20-1	few	TRBJ2-3	CSASSRDTQYF	TGCAGTGCTTCTAGTAGAGATACGCAGTATTTT
.	TRBV7-3	few	TRBJ2-5	CASSLGLAAETQYF	TGTGCCAGCAGCTTAGGGCTAGCTGCAGAGACCCAGTACTTC
.	TRBV11-3	.	TRBJ2-1	CASSSSNEQFF	TGTGCCAGCAGCTCGTCCAATGAGCAGTTCTTC
TRBD1	TRBV28	.	TRBJ2-7	CASTTDRDEQYF	TGTGCCAGCACCACGGACAGGGACGAGCAGTACTTC
.	TRBV9	.	TRBJ1-2	CASSALRGKDYGYTF	TGTGCCAGCAGCGCCCTCAGGGGCAAGGACTATGGCTACACCTTC
.	TRBV29-1	.	TRBJ2-3	CSVFSADTQYF	TGCAGCGTTTTTTCGGCAGATACGCAGTATTTT
TRBD2	TRBV29-1	few	TRBJ2-1	CSVVGGIPYNEQFF	TGCAGCGTTGTCGGGGGGATCCCCTACAATGAGCAGTTCTTC
TRBD1	TRBV11-2	few	TRBJ1-2	CASRPFGTEPLFSGYTF	TGTGCCAGCAGACCATTCGGGACAGAACCACTTTTCTCTGGCTACACCTTC
TRBD2	TRBV29-1	few	TRBJ2-3	CSVDGGGTDTQYF	TGCAGCGTTGACGGCGGGGGAACAGATACGCAGTATTTT
.	TRBV15	.	TRBJ2-5	CATSREPTTPQETQYF	TGTGCCACCAGCAGAGAGCCGACTACACCCCAAGAGACCCAGTACTTC
.	TRBV7-9	.	TRBJ1-2	CASSGGNYGYTF	TGTGCCAGCTCCGGGGGGAACTATGGCTACACCTTC
.	TRBV11-2	few	TRBJ2-3	CASSSNTDTQYF	TGTGCCAGCAGCTCCAACACAGATACGCAGTATTTT
TRBD1	TRBV2	.	TRBJ2-3	CASRQGETDTQYF	TGTGCCAGCAGACAGGGGGAAACAGATACGCAGTATTTT
.	TRBV4-2	.	TRBJ1-6	CASSQESAGSVSPLHF	TGTGCCAGCAGCCAAGAATCGGCAGGAAGTGTTTCACCCCTCCACTTT
TRBD2	TRBV7-3	few	TRBJ2-3	CASSLRPYSGGTDTQYF	TGTGCCAGCAGCTTAAGACCCTATAGCGGGGGCACAGATACGCAGTATTTT
.	TRBV29-1	.	TRBJ1-1	CSVGAGQLNTEAFF	TGCAGCGTTGGGGCGGGGCAGTTGAACACTGAAGCTTTCTTT